This TCR beta chain was captured in a study of cytomegalovirus exposure and HLA in healthy donors (dated by TCRdb to 2016 to 2017). Regarding the research as a whole: According to a later analysis, the roughly 120 validation repertoires were produced on the same platform as the 680 or so repertoires of the first cohort. High-throughput TCR immunosequencing, statistical association of individual TCRs with disease status, and machine learning were combined to predict cytomegalovirus infection status. The aim of the study was to test whether cataloging public T cell receptors could identify signatures of past pathogen exposure. A separate validation cohort of 100 to 150 different subjects was used in addition to the 666-subject first cohort.

Donors formed part of the validation cohort, which comprised about 120 subjects and was distinct from the first cohort of under 850 subjects. On this clone itself: Its antigen specificity is not known. Per-nucleotide qualities are absent, and no much larger clonotype sits a single base away.

What the authors observed across the whole study: Of the cluster scores, around 95% were above 0 in a later analysis, which found that TCRs clustered in the first cohort also tended to co-occur in the roughly 130 validation repertoires. A later analysis lacked HLA typing for the validation cohort, so it scored co-occurrence in that cohort across all 120 repertoires. A total of some 180 TCR beta chains were listed by the study as associated with cytomegalovirus. A few of the identified cytomegalovirus-associated TCR beta chains were confirmed in vitro to be specific for cytomegalovirus antigens. The authors suggested that the approach could potentially be extended to other disease states and immunological phenotypes. The classifier was reported to diagnose cytomegalovirus status with high specificity and sensitivity in both the original cohort and the validation cohort. Most TCR sequences were seen in very few donors, while some public TCRs were found in many individuals.

Library creation used the immunoSEQ multiplex PCR assay. As for the original processing: A statistical classification framework was built for diagnosing cytomegalovirus status from the catalog of TCR beta chain sequences. The table comes from immuneACCESS by way of TCRdb, which keeps in-frame sequences with V and J called. Part of the clones is missing from these tables; in studies checked, under half for an unresolved V gene and the rest for unknown reasons. Clonal size and the V and J genes are those of that table, whereas D and trimming came from the DNA. The sample profile shows about 160,000 clones; just under 90% of them were found once. In total, the top ten clones hold approximately 10% of the sample. Material: PBMCs. This TCR derives from a woman aged 18-29 years in good health and CMV-seropositive.

The CDR3 loop reads CASSPTRSYEQYF. In nucleotide form, the sequence is TGTGCCAGCAGCCCGACTCGCTCCTACGAGCAGTACTTC. Here the chain combines TRBV7-2 and TRBJ2-7; no D gene can be assigned with confidence. According to the germline V gene, CDR1 reads SGHTA and CDR2 reads FQGNSA. V loses 5 bases of germline sequence and J loses 0 bases, and the interval between the two ends is 8 bases. Counted from cysteine to phenylalanine, this CDR3 has 13 amino acids. Of all the DNA, just the CDR3 is kept, 39 bases in frame from base 1.